This paragraph covers one T cell receptor (beta chain) sequence. The target antigen is unknown. The sample originates from a study of T cells expressing NK-cell markers. Whole-study findings and limits: Of the CD8+ T cell pool in several donors, roughly 1.0-8% was accounted for by dominant NKG2C+ clonotypes. A handful of donors showed these clonotypes also leading the CD3+CD56-NKG2C+ fraction.

Germline V CDR1 and CDR2: LGHDT, YNNKEL (reference sequence). This CDR3 spans 14 amino acids. Each CDR3 protein gets one entry in TCRdb, which reprocessed the 5' RACE reads and gives no DNA. The sample shows a few hundred thousand distinct CDR3 sequences, and roughly 1.4% sits with its ten largest clones. The sequencing sample was made of blood T cells: a sorted CD56 or NKG2C T cell subset, CD4+ or CD8+ T cells, or bulk PBMC T cells (not recorded which). The TCR originated in a woman aged 45-65 years in good health. The chain employs TRBV3-1 and TRBJ2-2; lacking DNA, the TRBD2 call made by TCRdb goes unchecked. This chain's CDR3 is CASSELAGAGELFF.